Listed here are 2 T cell receptor beta chains from one sample, sequenced in a study of shared clonotypes between healthy human individuals. Using immunoSEQ multiplex PCR, the repertoire was profiled, and TCRdb retains in-frame clones only, with some absent. The data hold roughly 1 million clones, with 75% to 80% observed a single time. The sample taken for sequencing was memory CD4+ T cells from PBMCs. As for subset: CD45RA-negative fraction. These receptor sequences come from a man between 18 and 29 years old in good health. Some clones in this sample may be carry-over from other donors' samples.

This chain uses TRBV30 with TRBJ1-5; D call uncertain. The CDR3 is made up of 14 amino acids. V was cut by 1 base and J by 3 bases, with 10 bases left in between. Germline V lookup: CDR1 GTSNPN, CDR2 SVGIG (reference sequence). CDR3 amino acids: CAWSGTTVNQPQHF. The DNA for the CDR3 is TGTGCCTGGAGTGGGACGACGGTCAATCAGCCCCAGCATTTT.

The chain links TRBV11-2 to TRBJ2-3; no firm D call. The V and J ends lost 1 base and 0 bases respectively, with 5 bases between them. Per the germline V gene, CDR1 is SGHAT and CDR2 is FQNNGV. The CDR3 consists of 14 residues. The CDR3 sequence is CASSLASSTDTQYF. CDR3 nucleotide sequence: TGTGCCAGCAGCTTAGCTTCTAGCACAGATACGCAGTATTTT. Full variable domain (remainder filled in from reference TRBV11-2 and TRBJ2-3): EAGVAQSPRYKIIEKRQSVAFWCNPISGHATLYWYQQILGQGPKLLIQFQNNGVVDDSQLPKDRFSAERLKGVDSTLKIQPAKLEDSAVYLCASSLASSTDTQYFGPGTRLTVL.